Presented here are 15 T cell receptor beta chains from one specimen sequenced in a study of blood T cell repertoires in COVID-19. Assay: immunoSEQ multiplex PCR; the TCRdb copy retains only in-frame clones and omits some. The table lists about half a million clones, 85% to 90% of them singletons. The sequencing input was peripheral blood. The origin of the receptors is a man aged 18 to 29 with COVID-19, enrolled during active disease.

The chain uses TRBV20-1 and TRBJ2-1; D is uncertain. Trimming took 6 bases from V and 5 from J, leaving 8 bases between them. The CDR3 consists of 11 residues. The V gene's germline CDR1 is DFQATT and CDR2 SNEGSKA (reference sequence). CDR3 protein: CSAPKHNEQFF. The DNA of the CDR3 is TGCAGTGCGCCTAAGCACAATGAGCAGTTCTTC.

The chain is built from TRBV13 and TRBJ2-7; D is ambiguous. This CDR3 has 11 amino acids. Germline lookup yields CDR1 PRHDT and CDR2 FYEKMQ (reference sequence). The V gene lost 8 bases and the J gene lost 4 bases, with 9 bases spanning the gap. CDR3 DNA sequence: TGTGCCAGCGGAGTTAGATACGAGCAGTACTTC. Its translation is CASGVRYEQYF.

The chain employs TRBV18 and TRBJ1-6, with 9 positions matching TRBD1. The ends lost 3 bases at V and 7 bases at J; junction bases unmatched: 7. The CDR3 length is 16 residues. Per germline, CDR1 KGHSH and CDR2 LQKENI. The CDR3 nucleotides are TGTGCCAGCTCACCTACTTCCGGGACAGGGAATTCACCCCTCCACTTT. Translating gives CASSPTSGTGNSPLHF.

The rearrangement uses TRBV5-4 and TRBJ2-1, with TRBD2 identical over 9 bases. Looked up from germline, CDR1 is SGHNT and CDR2 is YYREEE (reference sequence). The CDR3 is 13 amino acids. The CDR3 nucleotides read TGTGCTTCCTGGGGTAGCGGGAGCGATGAGCAGTTCTTC. It is translated as CASWGSGSDEQFF.

The chain combines TRBV19 with TRBJ1-4; 10 bases line up with TRBD1. The CDR3 is 15 amino acids. Germline assignment: CDR1 LNHDA and CDR2 SQIVND (reference sequence). With 4 bases clipped from V and 8 bases from J, the junction kept 7 bases outside the gene matches. This CDR3 reads CASSTMGQGSEKLFF. CDR3 DNA sequence: TGTGCCAGTAGTACTATGGGACAGGGGAGCGAAAAACTGTTTTTT.

The chain links TRBV2 to TRBJ1-3; D is unclear. Germline assignment: CDR1 SNHLY and CDR2 FYNNEI. Trimming shortened V by 10 bases and J by 2 bases, and 12 bases separated the two germline ends. The CDR3 runs 13 residues. CDR3 protein: CATEGLAGNTIYF. CDR3 DNA: TGTGCCACCGAGGGTTTAGCTGGAAACACCATATATTTT.

V gene TRBV6-5 combines with J gene TRBJ1-5; TRBD1 is a possible D gene (6 bases). Trimming stripped 5 bases from V and 2 bases from J, with 13 bases between. The CDR3 has 15 residues. Germline CDR1 reads MNHEY; CDR2 reads SVGAGI. The CDR3 DNA follows: TGTGCCAGCAGTCGAACAGGGTTGGGCAATCAGCCCCAGCATTTT. It specifies CASSRTGLGNQPQHF.

This sequence joins TRBV7-9 and TRBJ2-1; 10 bases line up with TRBD2. CDR3 length equals 15 residues. CDR1 is SEHNR and CDR2 is FQNEAQ in the germline V gene (reference sequence). The V segment lost 5 bases and the J segment 5 bases; nucleotides outside the gene matches: 6. The CDR3 nucleotides read TGTGCCAGCAGCGGACGGACTAGCGGTGACAATGAGCAGTTCTTC. Amino acid sequence: CASSGRTSGDNEQFF. The variable domain in full, completed from reference TRBV7-9 and TRBJ2-1, reads DTGVSQNPRHKITKRGQNVTFRCDPISEHNRLYWYRQTLGQGPEFLTYFQNEAQLEKSRLLSDRFSAERPKGSFSTLEIQRTEQGDSAMYLCASSGRTSGDNEQFFGPGTRLTVL.

This clone was counted once. The chain uses TRBV27 and TRBJ2-7, with D perhaps matching TRBD2 (8 bases). V was cut by 5 bases and J by 4 bases, with 24 bases left in between. This CDR3 spans 17 amino acids. CDR1 MNHEY and CDR2 SMNVEV come from the germline V gene (reference sequence). In DNA form, the CDR3 reads TGTGCCAGCAGTACAACAGGGGTGAGTAGCGGGATGTACGAGCAGTACTTC. It translates to CASSTTGVSSGMYEQYF.

J is TRBJ1-1 and V is TRBV24-1; D not certain. This CDR3 comprises 16 residues. Germline CDR1 is KGHDR and CDR2 is SFDVKD. Deletions cut 3 bases from V and 3 bases from J, with 16 bases between. CDR3 amino acids: CATSDKVTEKDTEAFF. The CDR3 DNA sequence: TGTGCCACCAGTGATAAAGTGACTGAGAAGGACACTGAAGCTTTCTTT.

J is TRBJ2-1 and V is TRBV10-1, with unresolved D. There are 12 residues in the CDR3. Germline-derived CDR1 and CDR2 are WNHNN and SYGVQD (reference sequence). V was trimmed by 8 bases and J by 3 bases, leaving 8 bases between them. CDR3 coding DNA: TGCGCCAGCTCCGGTGACTACAATGAGCAGTTCTTC. It yields the protein CASSGDYNEQFF.

The chain employs TRBV5-4 and TRBJ1-1, with D perhaps matching TRBD1 (6 bases). The CDR3 runs to 16 residues. V was pared by 1 base and J by 1 base, with 14 bases between. Germline V gene data show CDR1 as SGHNT and CDR2 as YYREEE (reference sequence). CDR3 bases: TGTGCCAGCAGCTTGAGGTGGGCAGGGGAGAACACTGAAGCTTTCTTT. Its translation is CASSLRWAGENTEAFF.

This chain links TRBV5-1 with TRBJ2-1, with TRBD2 identical over 14 bases. Germline V gene data show CDR1 as SGHRS and CDR2 as YFSETQ. This CDR3 region has 16 residues. V gave up 4 bases and J gave up 8 bases; unmatched junction bases: 8. As DNA, the CDR3 is TGCGCCAGCAGCCTCGGACTAGCGGGGGGCGGGGATGAGCAGTTCTTC. Translation: CASSLGLAGGGDEQFF. Supplemented by reference TRBV5-1 and TRBJ2-1, the full variable domain reads KAGVTQTPRYLIKTRGQQVTLSCSPISGHRSVSWYQQTPGQGLQFLFEYFSETQRNKGNFPGRFSGRQFSNSRSEMNVSTLELGDSALYLCASSLGLAGGGDEQFFGPGTRLTVL.

The chain couples TRBV5-6 to TRBJ1-2; 11 bases map to TRBD1. J gave up 4 bases and V 4 bases, and 12 bases lay outside the gene matches. CDR3 length equals 17 residues. Per germline, CDR1 SGHDT and CDR2 YYEEEE. The CDR3 region has the DNA TGTGCCAGCAGCCCGGACAGGGGGCGTCTCTACCTCTATGGCTACACCTTC. It codes for CASSPDRGRLYLYGYTF.

The chain has TRBV2 and TRBJ1-1, with D possibly matching TRBD1 (6 bases). Trimming removed 9 bases at V and 7 bases at J, with 12 bases between. The germline gives CDR1 SNHLY, CDR2 FYNNEI. There are 11 residues in the CDR3. CDR3 loop: CARSRGHEAFF. Written as DNA, the CDR3 is TGTGCCAGAAGCAGGGGTCATGAAGCTTTCTTT.